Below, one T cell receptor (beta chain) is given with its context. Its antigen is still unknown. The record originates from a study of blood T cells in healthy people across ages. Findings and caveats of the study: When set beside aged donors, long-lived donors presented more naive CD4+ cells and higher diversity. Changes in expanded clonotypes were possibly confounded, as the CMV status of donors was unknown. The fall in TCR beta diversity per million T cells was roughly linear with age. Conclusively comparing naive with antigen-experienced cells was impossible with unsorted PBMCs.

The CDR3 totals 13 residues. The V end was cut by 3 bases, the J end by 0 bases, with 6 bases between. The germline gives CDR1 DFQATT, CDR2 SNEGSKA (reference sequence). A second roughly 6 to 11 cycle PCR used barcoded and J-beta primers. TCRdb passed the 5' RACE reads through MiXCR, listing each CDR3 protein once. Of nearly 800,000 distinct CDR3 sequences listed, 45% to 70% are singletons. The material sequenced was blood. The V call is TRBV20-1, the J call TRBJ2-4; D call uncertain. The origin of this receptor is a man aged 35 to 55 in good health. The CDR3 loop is CSARAVAKNIQYF. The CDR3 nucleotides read TGCAGTGCTAGGGCGGTAGCCAAAAACATTCAGTACTTC.